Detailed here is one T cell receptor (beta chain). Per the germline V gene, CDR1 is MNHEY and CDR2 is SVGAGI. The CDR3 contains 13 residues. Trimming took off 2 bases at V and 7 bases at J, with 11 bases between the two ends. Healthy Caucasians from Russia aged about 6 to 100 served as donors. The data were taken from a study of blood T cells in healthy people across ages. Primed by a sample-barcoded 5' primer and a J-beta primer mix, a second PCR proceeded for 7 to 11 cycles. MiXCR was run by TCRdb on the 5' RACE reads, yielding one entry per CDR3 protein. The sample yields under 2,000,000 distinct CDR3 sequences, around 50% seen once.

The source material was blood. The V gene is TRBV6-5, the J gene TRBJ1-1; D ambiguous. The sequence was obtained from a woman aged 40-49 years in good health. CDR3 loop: CASSYVPASEAFF. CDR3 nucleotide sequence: TGTGCCAGCAGTTACGTACCAGCGAGTGAAGCTTTCTTT.